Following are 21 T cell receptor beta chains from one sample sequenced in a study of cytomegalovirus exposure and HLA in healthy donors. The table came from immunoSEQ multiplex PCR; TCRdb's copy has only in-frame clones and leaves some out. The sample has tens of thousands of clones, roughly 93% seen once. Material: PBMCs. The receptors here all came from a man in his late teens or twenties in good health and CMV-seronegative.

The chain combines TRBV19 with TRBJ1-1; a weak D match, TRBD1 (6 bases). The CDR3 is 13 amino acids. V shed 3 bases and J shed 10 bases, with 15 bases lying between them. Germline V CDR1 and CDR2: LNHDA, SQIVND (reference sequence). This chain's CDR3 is CASSMVNRDPAFF. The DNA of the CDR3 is TGTGCCAGTAGTATGGTGAACAGGGATCCAGCTTTCTTT. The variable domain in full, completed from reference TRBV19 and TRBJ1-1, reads DGGITQSPKYLFRKEGQNVTLSCEQNLNHDAMYWYRQDPGQGLRLIYYSQIVNDFQKGDIAEGYSVSREKKESFPLTVTSAQKNPTAFYLCASSMVNRDPAFFGQGTRLTVV.

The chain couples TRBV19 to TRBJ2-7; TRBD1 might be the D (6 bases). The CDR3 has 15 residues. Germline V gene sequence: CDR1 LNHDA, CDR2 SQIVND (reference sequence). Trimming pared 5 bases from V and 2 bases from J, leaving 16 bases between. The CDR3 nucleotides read TGTGCCAGTAGTCCCGGGACACCTAACCCCTACGAGCAGTACTTC. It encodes CASSPGTPNPYEQYF.

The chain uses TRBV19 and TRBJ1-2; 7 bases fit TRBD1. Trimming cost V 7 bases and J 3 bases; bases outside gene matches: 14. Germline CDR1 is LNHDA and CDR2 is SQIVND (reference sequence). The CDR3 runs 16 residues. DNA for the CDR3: TGTGCCAGTACCGAACACACAGGGGCCGAGTACTATGGCTACACCTTC. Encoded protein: CASTEHTGAEYYGYTF.

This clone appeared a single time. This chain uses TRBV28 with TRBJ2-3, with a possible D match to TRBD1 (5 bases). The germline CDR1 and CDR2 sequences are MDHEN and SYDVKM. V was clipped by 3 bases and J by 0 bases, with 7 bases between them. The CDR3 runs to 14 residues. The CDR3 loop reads CASSFQGSTDTQYF. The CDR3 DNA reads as TGTGCCAGCAGTTTTCAGGGTAGCACAGATACGCAGTATTTT. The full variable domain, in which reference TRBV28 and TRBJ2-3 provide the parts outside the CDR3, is DVKVTQSSRYLVKRTGEKVFLECVQDMDHENMFWYRQDPGLGLRLIYFSYDVKMKEKGDIPEGYSVSREKKERFSLILESASTNQTSMYLCASSFQGSTDTQYFGPGTRLTVL.

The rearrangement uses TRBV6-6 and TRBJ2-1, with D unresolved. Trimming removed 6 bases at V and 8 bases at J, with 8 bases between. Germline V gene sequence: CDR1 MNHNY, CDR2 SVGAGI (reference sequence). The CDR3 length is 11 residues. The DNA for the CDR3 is TGTGCCAGCAGCAGGTACGATGAGCAGTTCTTC. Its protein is CASSRYDEQFF.

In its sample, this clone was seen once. CDR3 amino acids: CASALDSLVNIQYF. For the CDR3, the DNA is TGTGCTAGTGCCCTGGACAGCTTGGTCAACATTCAGTACTTC. This rearrangement joins TRBV12-5 to TRBJ2-4; possible D gene TRBD1, 6 bases. V lost 7 bases to trimming and J lost 7 bases, with 17 bases between them. The CDR3 covers 14 residues. The germline CDR1 and CDR2 sequences are LGHNT and FRNRAP.

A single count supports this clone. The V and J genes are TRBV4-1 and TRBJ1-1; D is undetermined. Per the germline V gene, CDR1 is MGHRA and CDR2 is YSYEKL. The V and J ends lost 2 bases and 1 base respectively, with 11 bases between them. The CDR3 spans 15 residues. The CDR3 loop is CASSQFYGKNTEAFF. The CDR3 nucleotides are TGCGCCAGCAGCCAATTTTACGGGAAGAACACTGAAGCTTTCTTT.

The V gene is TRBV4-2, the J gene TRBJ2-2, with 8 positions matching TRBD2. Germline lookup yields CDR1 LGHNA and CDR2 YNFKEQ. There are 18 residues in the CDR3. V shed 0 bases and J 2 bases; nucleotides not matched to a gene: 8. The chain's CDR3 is CASSQDFSGGTNTGELFF. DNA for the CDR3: TGTGCCAGCAGCCAAGATTTTTCGGGGGGGACTAACACCGGGGAGCTGTTTTTT.

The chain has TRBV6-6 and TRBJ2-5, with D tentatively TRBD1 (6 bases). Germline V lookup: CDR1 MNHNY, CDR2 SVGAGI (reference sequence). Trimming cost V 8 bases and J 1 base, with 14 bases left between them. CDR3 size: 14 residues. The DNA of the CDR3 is TGTGCCAGCCGGGAACGGGACACCCAAGAGACCCAGTACTTC. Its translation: CASRERDTQETQYF.

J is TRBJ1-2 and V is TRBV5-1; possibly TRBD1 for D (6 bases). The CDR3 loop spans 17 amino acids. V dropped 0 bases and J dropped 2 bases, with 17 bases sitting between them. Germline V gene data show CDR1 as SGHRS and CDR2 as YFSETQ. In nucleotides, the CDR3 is TGCGCCAGCAGCTTGGAAACCATCACAGGGTACAACTATGGCTACACCTTC. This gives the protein CASSLETITGYNYGYTF.

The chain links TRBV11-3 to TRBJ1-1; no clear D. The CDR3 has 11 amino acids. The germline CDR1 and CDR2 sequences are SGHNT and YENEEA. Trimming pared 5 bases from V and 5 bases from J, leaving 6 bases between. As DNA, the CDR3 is TGTGCCAGCAGCCCCCGGACTGAAGCTTTCTTT. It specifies CASSPRTEAFF.

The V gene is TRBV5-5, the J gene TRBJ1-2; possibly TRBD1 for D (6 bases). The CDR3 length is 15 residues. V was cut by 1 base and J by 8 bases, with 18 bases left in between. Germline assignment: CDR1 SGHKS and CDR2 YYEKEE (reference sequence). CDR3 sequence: CASSLYGITGTGYTF. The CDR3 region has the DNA TGTGCCAGCAGCTTGTATGGGATAACAGGGACCGGCTACACCTTC.

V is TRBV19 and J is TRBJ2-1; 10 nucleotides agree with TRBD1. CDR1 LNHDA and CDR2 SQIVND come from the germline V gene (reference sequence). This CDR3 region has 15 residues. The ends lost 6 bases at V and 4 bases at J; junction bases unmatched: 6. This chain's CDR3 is CASSPGQGYYNEQFF. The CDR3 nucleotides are TGTGCCAGTAGCCCGGGACAGGGGTATTACAATGAGCAGTTCTTC.

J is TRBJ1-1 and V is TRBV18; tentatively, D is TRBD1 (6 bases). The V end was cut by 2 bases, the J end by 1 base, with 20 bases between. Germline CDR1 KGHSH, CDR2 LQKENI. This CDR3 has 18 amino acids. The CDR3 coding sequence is TGTGCCAGCTCACCATTGCGGAACCCGACAGGCACGAACACTGAAGCTTTCTTT. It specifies CASSPLRNPTGTNTEAFF.

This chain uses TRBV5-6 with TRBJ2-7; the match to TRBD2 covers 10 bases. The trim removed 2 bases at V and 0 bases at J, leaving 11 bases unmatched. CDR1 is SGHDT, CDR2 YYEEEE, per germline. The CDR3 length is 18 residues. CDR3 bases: TGTGCCAGCAGCTTCAGGACTAGCGGCCTCTCGAGCTCCTACGAGCAGTACTTC. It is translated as CASSFRTSGLSSSYEQYF. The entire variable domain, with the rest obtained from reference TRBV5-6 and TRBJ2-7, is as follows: DAGVTQSPTHLIKTRGQQVTLRCSPKSGHDTVSWYQQALGQGPQFIFQYYEEEERQRGNFPDRFSGHQFPNYSSELNVNALLLGDSALYLCASSFRTSGLSSSYEQYFGPGTRLTVT.

CDR3 coding DNA: TGCGCCAGCAGTGTAGGCAGGGGGCGTGGGACCGGGGAGCTGTTTTTT. Protein: CASSVGRGRGTGELFF. The chain is built from TRBV10-2 and TRBJ2-2, with 8 bases aligning to TRBD1. J gave up 5 bases and V 4 bases, and 9 bases lay outside the gene matches. This CDR3 comprises 16 residues. Per germline, CDR1 WSHSY and CDR2 SAAADI.

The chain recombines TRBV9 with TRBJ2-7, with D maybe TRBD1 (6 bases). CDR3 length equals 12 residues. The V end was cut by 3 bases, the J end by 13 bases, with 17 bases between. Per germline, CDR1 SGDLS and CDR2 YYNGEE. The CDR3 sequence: CASSGRDTDFYF. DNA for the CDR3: TGTGCCAGCAGCGGTCGGGACACCGATTTTTACTTC.

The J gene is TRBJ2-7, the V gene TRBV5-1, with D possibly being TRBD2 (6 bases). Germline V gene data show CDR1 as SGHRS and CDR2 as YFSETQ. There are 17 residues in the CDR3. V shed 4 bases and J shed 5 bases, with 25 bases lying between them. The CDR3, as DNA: TGCGCCAGCAGCCTCCGCCTTGGTGGGGGGAACCTGGACGAGCAGTACTTC. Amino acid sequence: CASSLRLGGGNLDEQYF.

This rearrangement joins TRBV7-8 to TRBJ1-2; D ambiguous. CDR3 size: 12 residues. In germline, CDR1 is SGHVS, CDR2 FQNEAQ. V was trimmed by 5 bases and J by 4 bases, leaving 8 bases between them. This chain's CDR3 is CASSPEGYGYTF. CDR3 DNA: TGTGCCAGCAGCCCCGAGGGCTATGGCTACACCTTC. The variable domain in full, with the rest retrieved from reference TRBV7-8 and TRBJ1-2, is GAGVSQSPRYKVAKRGQDVALRCDPISGHVSLFWYQQALGQGPEFLTYFQNEAQLDKSGLPSDRFFAERPEGSVSTLKIQRTQQEDSAVYLCASSPEGYGYTFGSGTRLTVV.

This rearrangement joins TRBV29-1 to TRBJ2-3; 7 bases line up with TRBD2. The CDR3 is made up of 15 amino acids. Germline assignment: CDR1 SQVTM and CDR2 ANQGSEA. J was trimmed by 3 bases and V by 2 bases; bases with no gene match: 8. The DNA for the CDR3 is TGCAGCGTTGAAAGGGGCGGGAGTGGAACAGATACGCAGTATTTT. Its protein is CSVERGGSGTDTQYF.

The chain's CDR3 is CASSSSKRDSNSPLHF. CDR3 sequence (DNA): TGTGCCAGCAGCTCCTCAAAGCGGGACTCGAATTCACCCCTCCACTTT. The rearrangement links TRBV7-9 to TRBJ1-6; tentatively, D is TRBD1 (5 bases). Germline CDR1 and CDR2: SEHNR and FQNEAQ (reference sequence). Trimming shortened V by 4 bases and J by 7 bases, and 17 bases separated the two germline ends. The CDR3 consists of 16 residues.